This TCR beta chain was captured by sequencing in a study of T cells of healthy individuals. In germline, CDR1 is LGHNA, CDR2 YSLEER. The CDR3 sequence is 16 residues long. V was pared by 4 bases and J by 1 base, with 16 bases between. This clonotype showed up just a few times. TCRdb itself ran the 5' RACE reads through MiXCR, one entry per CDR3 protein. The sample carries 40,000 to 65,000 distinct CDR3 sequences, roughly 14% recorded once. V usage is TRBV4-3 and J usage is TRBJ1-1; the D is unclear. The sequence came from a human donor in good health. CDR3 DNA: TGCGCCAGCAGCCCAGGTGGCTGGACTGCGAACACTGAAGCTTTCTTT. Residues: CASSPGGWTANTEAFF.